This TCR beta chain was obtained from a study of T cell responses to AZD1222 COVID-19 vaccine. Germline CDR1 reads SGHNT; CDR2 reads YYREEE (reference sequence). The CDR3 consists of 14 residues. V was pared by 6 bases and J by 7 bases, with 7 bases of the junction left unmatched. This table comes from immunoSEQ multiplex PCR, and its TCRdb copy is limited to in-frame clones, with some not included. The sample has roughly 100,000 clones; around nine tenths are singletons. V is TRBV5-4 and J is TRBJ2-7, with 13 nucleotides matching TRBD2. The material sequenced was peripheral blood, taken on day 0 of AZD1222 vaccination. The sequence derives from an adult in good health. The CDR3 region has the DNA TGTGCCAGCACCCGACTAGCGGGAGGAGGGGAGCAGTACTTC. Its translation: CASTRLAGGGEQYF.